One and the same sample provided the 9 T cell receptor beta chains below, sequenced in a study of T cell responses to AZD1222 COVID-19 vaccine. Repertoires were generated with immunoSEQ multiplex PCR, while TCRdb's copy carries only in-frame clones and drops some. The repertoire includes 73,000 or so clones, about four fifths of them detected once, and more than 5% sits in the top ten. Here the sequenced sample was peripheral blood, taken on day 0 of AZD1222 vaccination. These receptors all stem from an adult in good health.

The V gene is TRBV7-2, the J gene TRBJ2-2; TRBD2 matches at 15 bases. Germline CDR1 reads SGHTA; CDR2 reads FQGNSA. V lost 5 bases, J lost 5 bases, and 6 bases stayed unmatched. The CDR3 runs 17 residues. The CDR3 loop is CASSGLAGGPRTGELFF. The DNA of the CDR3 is TGTGCCAGCAGCGGACTAGCGGGGGGGCCGAGGACCGGGGAGCTGTTTTTT.

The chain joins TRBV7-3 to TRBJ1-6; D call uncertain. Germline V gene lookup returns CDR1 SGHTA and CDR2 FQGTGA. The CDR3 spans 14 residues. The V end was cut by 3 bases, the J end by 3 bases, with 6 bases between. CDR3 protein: CASSLDGYNSPLHF. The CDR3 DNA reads TGTGCCAGCAGCTTGGACGGCTATAATTCACCCCTCCACTTT.

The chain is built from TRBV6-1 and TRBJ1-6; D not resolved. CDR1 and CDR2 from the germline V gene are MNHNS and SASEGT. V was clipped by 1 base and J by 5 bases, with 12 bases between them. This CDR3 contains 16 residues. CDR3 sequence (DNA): TGTGCCAGCAGTGAAGGGTGGCGGGCTAATAATTCACCCCTCCACTTT. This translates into CASSEGWRANNSPLHF.

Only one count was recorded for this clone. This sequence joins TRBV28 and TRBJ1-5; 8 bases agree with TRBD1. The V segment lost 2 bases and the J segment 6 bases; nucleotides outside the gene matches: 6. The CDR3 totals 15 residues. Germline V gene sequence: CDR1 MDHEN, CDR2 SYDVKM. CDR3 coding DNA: TGTGCCAGCAGTTTACCGACAGGGACAGGTCAGCCCCAGCATTTT. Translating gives CASSLPTGTGQPQHF.

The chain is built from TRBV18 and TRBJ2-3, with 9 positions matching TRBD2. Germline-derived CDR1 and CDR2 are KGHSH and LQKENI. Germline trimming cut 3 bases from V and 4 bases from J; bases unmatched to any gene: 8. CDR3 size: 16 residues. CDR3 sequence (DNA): TGTGCCAGCTCACCGGCTCCGGGACTAGCAGCAGATACGCAGTATTTT. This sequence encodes CASSPAPGLAADTQYF.

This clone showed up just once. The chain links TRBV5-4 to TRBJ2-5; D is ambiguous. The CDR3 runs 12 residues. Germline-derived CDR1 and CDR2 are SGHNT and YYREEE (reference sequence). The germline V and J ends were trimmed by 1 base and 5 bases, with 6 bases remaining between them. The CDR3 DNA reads TGTGCCAGCAGCTTGCAGTCGGAGACCCAGTACTTC. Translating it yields CASSLQSETQYF. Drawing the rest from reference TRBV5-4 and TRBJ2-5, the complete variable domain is ETGVTQSPTHLIKTRGQQVTLRCSSQSGHNTVSWYQQALGQGPQFIFQYYREEENGRGNFPPRFSGLQFPNYSSELNVNALELDDSALYLCASSLQSETQYFGPGTRLLVL.

The CDR3 protein is CASSFLNRGEKLFF. The DNA of the CDR3 is TGTGCCAGCAGCTTTTTAAACAGGGGTGAAAAACTGTTTTTT. The gene calls are TRBV11-2 and TRBJ1-4; 7 nucleotides line up with TRBD1. Unmatched junction bases numbered 5, after V lost 3 bases and J lost 7 bases. CDR3 size: 14 residues. Germline V lookup: CDR1 SGHAT, CDR2 FQNNGV.

The CDR3 loop is CASSAHEQGPGELFF. DNA for the CDR3: TGTGCCAGCAGCGCGCACGAACAGGGTCCCGGGGAGCTGTTTTTT. J is TRBJ2-2 and V is TRBV7-9; possible D gene TRBD1, 6 bases. This CDR3 contains 15 residues. Germline V CDR1 and CDR2: SEHNR, FQNEAQ (reference sequence). Trimming pared 5 bases from V and 6 bases from J, leaving 16 bases between.

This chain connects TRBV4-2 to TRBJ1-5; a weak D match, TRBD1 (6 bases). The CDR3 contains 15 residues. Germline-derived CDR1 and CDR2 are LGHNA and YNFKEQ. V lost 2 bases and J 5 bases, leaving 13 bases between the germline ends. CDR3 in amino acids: CASSQFISGDQPQHF. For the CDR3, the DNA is TGTGCCAGCAGCCAATTTATTTCAGGGGATCAGCCCCAGCATTTT.